This entry lists 27 T cell receptor beta chains sequenced from one sample in a study of blood T cell repertoires in COVID-19. The repertoire was sequenced with immunoSEQ multiplex PCR; TCRdb's copy has only in-frame clones and lacks some. Of about 78,000 clones listed, 84% are singletons. The sequencing sample was made of peripheral blood. The origin of the receptors is a man between 50 and 59 years old with acute or convalescent COVID-19.

V is TRBV4-1 and J is TRBJ1-2; 7 bases fit TRBD1. Germline lookup yields CDR1 MGHRA and CDR2 YSYEKL. Unmatched junction bases numbered 8, after V lost 4 bases and J lost 3 bases. There are 15 residues in the CDR3. The CDR3 is CASSLHEGTDYGYTF. CDR3 nucleotide sequence: TGCGCCAGCAGCCTCCATGAGGGGACAGACTATGGCTACACCTTC.

The chain employs TRBV10-3 and TRBJ2-7; 10 bases align to TRBD2. The V segment lost 7 bases and the J segment 3 bases; nucleotides outside the gene matches: 3. Germline CDR1 reads ENHRY; CDR2 reads SYGVKD. This CDR3 comprises 13 residues. The CDR3 bases are TGTGCCATCACTAGCGGGAGTAACTACGAGCAGTACTTC. Its translation: CAITSGSNYEQYF.

This chain uses TRBV6-5 with TRBJ1-1, with a weak D call TRBD1 (6 bases). Trimming left V 6 bases short and J 1 base short, with 15 bases between. Per germline, CDR1 MNHEY and CDR2 SVGAGI. This CDR3 spans 15 amino acids. This CDR3 reads CASSRTTGGNTEAFF. CDR3 bases: TGTGCCAGCAGCCGAACGACAGGCGGGAACACTGAAGCTTTCTTT.

The V and J genes are TRBV27 and TRBJ1-2; a possible D gene is TRBD1 (5 bases). The ends were cut back, 3 bases at V and 2 bases at J, with 10 bases in the middle. Germline V gene data show CDR1 as MNHEY and CDR2 as SMNVEV (reference sequence). The CDR3 is 14 residues long. The CDR3, as DNA: TGTGCCAGCAGTTTCAGGGTACCAAACTATGGCTACACCTTC. Its protein is CASSFRVPNYGYTF.

This clone has only a few counts. The genes are TRBV6-5 and TRBJ2-2, with 9 bases fitting TRBD2. The CDR3 is 14 amino acids. V dropped 6 bases and J dropped 10; count of bases not matched to a gene: 9. Germline values: CDR1 MNHEY, CDR2 SVGAGI. The CDR3 sequence: CASRPRLAVSELFF. DNA for the CDR3: TGTGCCAGCAGGCCTCGACTAGCGGTTTCGGAGCTGTTTTTT.

The rearrangement joins TRBV14 to TRBJ2-2; 8 nucleotides match TRBD1. There are 16 residues in the CDR3. V lost 1 base, J lost 1 base, and 2 bases stayed unmatched. Germline CDR1 reads SGHDN; CDR2 reads FVKESK. The CDR3 sequence: CASSQGGTGNTGELFF. CDR3 bases: TGTGCCAGCAGCCAAGGCGGGACAGGGAACACCGGGGAGCTGTTTTTT. The variable domain in full, completed from reference TRBV14 and TRBJ2-2, reads EAGVTQFPSHSVIEKGQTVTLRCDPISGHDNLYWYRRVMGKEIKFLLHFVKESKQDESGMPNNRFLAERTGGTYSTLKVQPAELEDSGVYFCASSQGGTGNTGELFFGEGSRLTVL.

V and J are TRBV29-1 and TRBJ1-2; 8 nucleotides agree with TRBD1. This CDR3 has 12 amino acids. J gave up 1 base and V 7 bases, and 2 bases lay outside the gene matches. Germline assignment: CDR1 SQVTM and CDR2 ANQGSEA. This CDR3 is CSADRGNYGYTF. The CDR3, as DNA: TGCAGCGCAGACAGGGGTAACTATGGCTACACCTTC.

The V gene is TRBV27, the J gene TRBJ2-7, with TRBD2 matching 13 bases. V was clipped by 4 bases and J by 0 bases; unmatched bases: 0. Germline CDR1 reads MNHEY; CDR2 reads SMNVEV (reference sequence). The CDR3 spans 15 residues. CDR3 region: CASSWTSGSSYEQYF. CDR3 nucleotides: TGTGCCAGCAGTTGGACTAGCGGGAGCTCCTACGAGCAGTACTTC.

The rearrangement joins TRBV27 to TRBJ2-7; 14 bases fit TRBD2. CDR1 and CDR2 (germline): MNHEY, SMNVEV (reference sequence). Trimming cost V 3 bases and J 5 bases; bases outside gene matches: 3. This CDR3 spans 15 amino acids. The CDR3: CASSFGTSGGNEQYF. As DNA, the CDR3 is TGTGCCAGCAGTTTCGGGACTAGCGGGGGAAACGAGCAGTACTTC.

The chain combines TRBV30 with TRBJ1-2; unclear D gene. V shed 5 bases and J shed 4 bases, with 11 bases lying between them. The germline V gene has CDR1 GTSNPN and CDR2 SVGIG (reference sequence). The CDR3 extends over 12 amino acids. The CDR3 spells CAWDTSGYGYTF. The CDR3 nucleotides are TGTGCCTGGGACACCTCTGGCTATGGCTACACCTTC.

DNA of the CDR3: TGCGCCAGCAGCCAAGAGCTCGGGGGGGGAACTGAAGCTTTCTTT. Translating gives CASSQELGGGTEAFF. The V gene is TRBV4-3, the J gene TRBJ1-1; possible D gene TRBD1, 5 bases. Per germline, CDR1 LGHNA and CDR2 YSLEER. The CDR3 is 15 residues long. Deletions cut 0 bases from V and 5 bases from J, with 13 bases between.

The chain combines TRBV6-2 or TRBV6-3 with TRBJ2-5; 11 bases map to TRBD1. J lost 0 bases, V lost 0 bases, and 3 bases had no gene match. Germline V gene lookup returns CDR1 MNHEY and CDR2 SVGEGT. The CDR3 is made up of 17 amino acids. CDR3 region: CASSYSPGQGDQETQYF. The CDR3 region has the DNA TGTGCCAGCAGTTACTCCCCGGGACAGGGGGACCAAGAGACCCAGTACTTC.

This chain connects TRBV19 to TRBJ2-3; the match to TRBD1 covers 7 bases. CDR3 size: 12 residues. V lost 6 bases to trimming and J lost 4 bases; unmatched junction nucleotides: 1. CDR1 and CDR2 (germline): LNHDA, SQIVND (reference sequence). The CDR3 DNA follows: TGTGCCAGTAGGGGGACAGCAGATACGCAGTATTTT. The encoded protein is CASRGTADTQYF.

The chain has TRBV12-3 or TRBV12-4 and TRBJ2-3; D ambiguous. Trimming stripped 3 bases from V and 2 bases from J, with 3 bases between. This CDR3 is built from 12 residues. The CDR3 is CASSFVTDTQYF. CDR3 nucleotide sequence: TGTGCCAGCAGTTTCGTCACAGATACGCAGTATTTT.

The rearrangement joins TRBV2 to TRBJ1-4; TRBD1 is a possible D gene (5 bases). Germline values: CDR1 SNHLY, CDR2 FYNNEI. The CDR3 covers 14 residues. Trimming took 7 bases from V and 3 from J, leaving 12 bases between them. CDR3 bases: TGTGCCAGCAATCAGGGTGCGGCTAATGAAAAACTGTTTTTT. This encodes CASNQGAANEKLFF.

CDR3 amino acids: CASSLGPGTSGYEQYF. DNA for the CDR3: TGCGCCAGCAGCTTGGGCCCCGGGACTAGCGGCTACGAGCAGTACTTC. The chain couples TRBV5-1 to TRBJ2-7; 11 nucleotides match TRBD2. The trim removed 0 bases at V and 3 bases at J, leaving 5 bases unmatched. The CDR3 is 16 residues long. Per the germline V gene, CDR1 is SGHRS and CDR2 is YFSETQ. The variable domain in full, with the rest retrieved from reference TRBV5-1 and TRBJ2-7, is KAGVTQTPRYLIKTRGQQVTLSCSPISGHRSVSWYQQTPGQGLQFLFEYFSETQRNKGNFPGRFSGRQFSNSRSEMNVSTLELGDSALYLCASSLGPGTSGYEQYFGPGTRLTVT.

This chain joins TRBV11-2 and TRBJ2-1; 8 nucleotides line up with TRBD2. The CDR3 runs to 13 residues. The V and J ends lost 5 bases and 8 bases, in that order; junction bases with no gene match: 5. Germline lookup yields CDR1 SGHAT and CDR2 FQNNGV. CDR3 in amino acids: CASSPGLGYEQFF. CDR3 coding DNA: TGTGCCAGCAGCCCGGGACTAGGCTATGAGCAGTTCTTC.

This clone is judged medium-sized. The chain links TRBV5-4 to TRBJ1-1, with D uncertain. Trimming left V 4 bases short and J 6 bases short, with 13 bases between. Germline values: CDR1 SGHNT, CDR2 YYREEE (reference sequence). The CDR3 totals 13 residues. This chain's CDR3 is CASSPGAVPEAFF. The CDR3, as DNA: TGTGCCAGCAGCCCGGGTGCAGTGCCTGAAGCTTTCTTT. Complete variable domain (other parts from reference TRBV5-4 and TRBJ1-1): ETGVTQSPTHLIKTRGQQVTLRCSSQSGHNTVSWYQQALGQGPQFIFQYYREEENGRGNFPPRFSGLQFPNYSSELNVNALELDDSALYLCASSPGAVPEAFFGQGTRLTVV.

This chain uses TRBV14 with TRBJ2-7; D unclear. There are 15 residues in the CDR3. Trimming shortened V by 0 bases and J by 7 bases, and 16 bases separated the two germline ends. Germline CDR1 SGHDN, CDR2 FVKESK. The CDR3 spells CASSQEVSSVREQYF. CDR3 DNA sequence: TGTGCCAGCAGCCAAGAGGTCAGCAGTGTGAGGGAGCAGTACTTC. The whole variable domain, filled in from reference TRBV14 and TRBJ2-7, reads EAGVTQFPSHSVIEKGQTVTLRCDPISGHDNLYWYRRVMGKEIKFLLHFVKESKQDESGMPNNRFLAERTGGTYSTLKVQPAELEDSGVYFCASSQEVSSVREQYFGPGTRLTVT.

The gene calls are TRBV14 and TRBJ2-1, with 7 bases lining up with TRBD2. Germline V gives CDR1 SGHDN, CDR2 FVKESK. The trim removed 3 bases at V and 5 bases at J, leaving 19 bases unmatched. The CDR3 totals 19 residues. The CDR3 nucleotides read TGTGCCAGCAGCCAGGGGAGGGATCAGGGTCCACGGGCGGACAATGAGCAGTTCTTC. Its translation is CASSQGRDQGPRADNEQFF.

The chain carries TRBV3-1 (or the pseudogene TRBV3-2) and TRBJ2-4; a weak D match, TRBD1 (5 bases). Trimming removed 1 base at V and 1 base at J, with 14 bases between. Per germline, CDR1 LGHDT and CDR2 YNNKEL (reference sequence). The CDR3 covers 17 residues. The CDR3 DNA is TGTGCCAGCAGCCAAGCATCACAAGGGGCGGCCAAAAACATTCAGTACTTC. Protein product: CASSQASQGAAKNIQYF.

CDR3 residues: CASSGPGTASYEQYF. The CDR3 nucleotides are TGTGCCAGCAGCGGTCCCGGGACAGCTTCCTACGAGCAGTACTTC. The gene calls are TRBV5-6 and TRBJ2-7, with 7 bases identical to TRBD1. With 4 bases clipped from V and 1 base from J, the junction kept 8 bases outside the gene matches. This CDR3 contains 15 residues. The germline V gene has CDR1 SGHDT and CDR2 YYEEEE.

This chain links TRBV9 with TRBJ1-2; no definite D call. The CDR3 runs to 14 residues. Germline V gives CDR1 SGDLS, CDR2 YYNGEE. Trimming removed 0 bases at V and 2 bases at J, with 8 bases between. The CDR3 DNA reads as TGTGCCAGCAGCGTAGGAAACAGCAACTATGGCTACACCTTC. Its translation is CASSVGNSNYGYTF.

V gene TRBV5-6 combines with J gene TRBJ1-2; 7 nucleotides agree with TRBD1. CDR3 length equals 18 residues. Germline loops: CDR1 SGHDT, CDR2 YYEEEE. V was pared by 0 bases and J by 5 bases, with 16 bases of the junction left unmatched. In DNA form, the CDR3 reads TGTGCCAGCAGCTTGGAGCGAGACAGGGTCTCTCGAAGGTATGGCTACACCTTC. Protein sequence: CASSLERDRVSRRYGYTF. Full variable domain (missing parts from reference TRBV5-6 and TRBJ1-2): DAGVTQSPTHLIKTRGQQVTLRCSPKSGHDTVSWYQQALGQGPQFIFQYYEEEERQRGNFPDRFSGHQFPNYSSELNVNALLLGDSALYLCASSLERDRVSRRYGYTFGSGTRLTVV.

This rearrangement joins TRBV5-1 to TRBJ2-2; the match to TRBD1 covers 7 bases. V shed 4 bases and J 5 bases; nucleotides not matched to a gene: 2. Per germline, CDR1 SGHRS and CDR2 YFSETQ. The CDR3 is 13 residues long. CDR3 sequence: CASSLQGTGELFF. The DNA for the CDR3 is TGCGCCAGCAGCCTACAGGGGACCGGGGAGCTGTTTTTT.

The chain uses TRBV28 and TRBJ2-3; TRBD1 matches at 9 bases. V lost 4 bases to trimming and J lost 5 bases; unmatched junction nucleotides: 16. The length of the CDR3 is 18 residues. Looked up from germline, CDR1 is MDHEN and CDR2 is SYDVKM. The CDR3 reads CASSYKLQGAPAIDTQYF. The CDR3 DNA sequence: TGTGCCAGCAGTTATAAACTACAGGGGGCGCCCGCAATAGATACGCAGTATTTT.

This rearrangement joins TRBV28 to TRBJ2-1; perhaps TRBD2 as D (6 bases). The germline gives CDR1 MDHEN, CDR2 SYDVKM. The CDR3 sequence is 13 residues long. V was shortened by 7 bases and J by 9 bases, with 16 bases between the two germline ends. In DNA, the CDR3 is TGTGCCAGCATCGGGGGTCCCTCAATTGAGCAGTTCTTC. Encoded protein: CASIGGPSIEQFF.